These 4 T cell receptor beta chains came from one sample sequenced in a study of OX40 agonist ivuxolimab in advanced cancers. Data came from immunoSEQ multiplex PCR; TCRdb stores just in-frame clones and leaves some out. The sample comprises fewer than 65,000 clones, around 74% of which are singletons, and 11% rests with the top ten. The input for sequencing was CD4+ or CD8+ T cells sorted from blood, taken in a trial of the OX40 agonist ivuxolimab. The receptors were sampled from an adult with an advanced solid tumor such as melanoma, head and neck, liver or kidney cancer.

This chain connects TRBV9 to TRBJ1-2; 7 bases fit TRBD1. The V segment lost 4 bases and the J segment 6 bases; nucleotides outside the gene matches: 24. The CDR3 sequence is 19 residues long. Germline lookup yields CDR1 SGDLS and CDR2 YYNGEE. CDR3 in amino acids: CASSSSPTAAGGPSDGYTF. In DNA form, the CDR3 reads TGTGCCAGCAGCTCGAGCCCGACCGCTGCAGGGGGTCCATCGGATGGCTACACCTTC.

This clone was seen only a few times. V is TRBV7-2 and J is TRBJ1-5; no clear D. CDR1 and CDR2 (germline): SGHTA, FQGNSA. The ends were cut back, 4 bases at V and 1 base at J, with 14 bases in the middle. This CDR3 is 16 amino acids long. The CDR3 sequence: CASSSTAGFSNQPQHF. The DNA of the CDR3 is TGTGCCAGCAGCTCAACAGCGGGTTTCAGCAATCAGCCCCAGCATTTT. Looking up the rest from reference TRBV7-2 and TRBJ1-5 gives the full variable domain: GAGVSQSPSNKVTEKGKDVELRCDPISGHTALYWYRQSLGQGLEFLIYFQGNSAPDKSGLPSDRFSAERTGGSVSTLTIQRTQQEDSAVYLCASSSTAGFSNQPQHFGDGTRLSIL.

J is TRBJ2-5 and V is TRBV9; 13 bases align to TRBD2. Per germline, CDR1 SGDLS and CDR2 YYNGEE. The CDR3 spans 16 residues. The J segment lost 3 bases and the V segment lost 3 bases, leaving 5 bases of the junction unmatched. The DNA of the CDR3 is TGTGCCAGCAGCGGGACTAGCGGGGGCCGCGAAGAGACCCAGTACTTC. Translated, it gives CASSGTSGGREETQYF.

This clone was counted only a few times. The chain joins TRBV7-9 to TRBJ1-5, with 11 bases that match TRBD1. The CDR3 is 15 residues long. Per the germline V gene, CDR1 is SEHNR and CDR2 is FQNEAQ (reference sequence). The J segment lost 6 bases and the V segment lost 4 bases, leaving 5 bases of the junction unmatched. The CDR3 DNA reads TGTGCCAGCAGCTCGGGACAGGGGGTCGGTCAGCCCCAGCATTTT. Translating it yields CASSSGQGVGQPQHF.